This T cell receptor (beta chain) is drawn from a study of shared clonotypes between healthy human individuals (dated by TCRdb to the early 2020s). Broadly, across the study: The cohort included three men and a couple of women between 18 and 49 years of age. For each donor, CD4 naive and CD4 memory were each run on three plates, CD8 naive on two plates, and CD8 memory on one plate. The study deeply sequenced blood TCR repertoires of five healthy adults to estimate repertoire size and the extent of clonotype sharing between individuals. Libraries were prepared and TCR repertoires were sequenced by different laboratories using diverse techniques, in order to increase sequencing depth and limit assay-specific biases. Leukapheresis yielded between about 0.85 and 10 billion PBMCs per donor. What the work shows at the level of the full study, not this receptor alone: Pairwise subsampling led to the expectation that sequencing depth would affect the degree of clonotype sharing among donors. Only blood was sampled, and tissue TCR repertoires likely differ from those in blood. Roughly 5.2% of naive CD4, more than 3% of naive CD8, approximately 2.2% of memory CD4, and about 0.4% of memory CD8 clonotypes were shared across several donors. Compared with non-shared clonotypes, the clonotypes found in all four sorted-subset donors had higher generation probabilities. Larger estimated clonotype richness was generally found for naive subsets than for memory subsets. Because the study included a small number of donors, the genetic and exposure-history diversity represented was limited. Incomplete sequencing was indicated by rarefaction of sorted-subset datasets, despite the large sequencing depth.

The donors were healthy, HIV-negative adults with no recently reported acute infections or vaccinations. Every donor was a Caucasian adult living in Nashville, Tennessee, USA. CD4+ T cells were enriched through magnetic negative selection, after which naive cells were positively selected on CD45RA and the remaining negative fraction served as the memory subset. Blood was obtained by leukapheresis, after which PBMCs were separated by Ficoll-Histopaque density gradient centrifugation and cryopreserved in liquid nitrogen vapor phase. Analytical flow cytometry was used to check the purity and quantity of each magnetically sorted T cell population. Genomic DNA was isolated from every sorted fraction and measured by UV absorbance on a Nanodrop 2000c. Cut back by 7 bases and 1 base, the V and J ends lie 10 bases apart. The germline V gene supplies CDR1 SQVTM and CDR2 ANQGSEA. The CDR3 runs 13 amino acids, cysteine and phenylalanine included. Just CDR3 DNA is preserved here, 39 bases in frame from base 1.

Using the deep immunoSEQ assay, TCR CDR3 regions were amplified from genomic DNA by multiplex PCR. Extracted genomic DNA from each cell subset was spread evenly across all wells of several immunoSEQ 96-well plates, with each plate serving as a replicate. For sorted subsets, roughly 200 ng genomic DNA, equal to tens of thousands of T cell genomes, was loaded into each replicate PCR. The purified libraries were quantified using a Qubit 3.0 fluorometer, sized with a Bioanalyzer 2100, and then quantified again using the KAPA Library Quantification kit. Every immunoSEQ 96-well plate was sequenced on a separate single-read 150-cycle Illumina NextSeq 550 flow cell. On the authors' methods: Because the immunoSEQ output included only junctional sequences and no quality scores, the filtering could not be the same as the filtering used for full-length reads. Sequences were annotated with PyIR, a Python wrapper for IgBLAST v1.9, using IMGT germline references to assign V/J genes and CDR3. Reads were removed for weak V/J assignments (E-value above 1e-6), missing CDR3, stop codons, out-of-frame junctions, or ambiguous translated residues. V3J clonotypes were defined as sequences sharing the same inferred V gene, J gene, and CDR3 amino acid sequence. Percentage overlap between repertoires was computed as shared unique clonotypes divided by the size of the smaller repertoire. Repertoire richness was assessed with RTK rarefaction, the Chao1 estimator, and Recon v2.1 estimates of unobserved clonotypes. Generation probabilities for all TCRbeta clonotypes obtained by the gDNA method from a few donors were computed using OLGA. TCRdb took this table from immuneACCESS and kept in-frame rearrangements with V and J called. Such tables lack part of the clones; where checked against another copy, unresolved V genes explain under half of the gap, and the rest is unexplained. Clone size and the V and J calls come from that table; the DNA yielded D and trimming. This sample has around 990,000 clones in its table, and roughly 77% of those were observed once. Of the sample, 0.89% is held by the ten largest clones.

To note about this clone: Its antigen is not yet known. Nothing much larger sits one base from this clone, and base qualities are not available.

Input material: memory CD4+ T cells from PBMCs. The cell subset or site label corresponds to: CD45RA-negative fraction. This receptor chain uses TRBV29-1 and TRBJ2-2; there is no confident call for the D gene. This TCR was recovered from a man younger than 30 in good health. Some clones in this sample may be carry-over from other donors' samples. The CDR3 sequence is CSGRTRNTGELFF. The nucleotides read TGCAGCGGTCGGACGAGGAACACCGGGGAGCTGTTTTTT.